This is a list of T cell receptor beta chains from one sample in a study of CD8 T cells in Susac syndrome. Each CDR3 protein gets one entry after TCRdb re-called the immunoSEQ multiplex PCR reads with MiXCR. The table has about 210,000 distinct CDR3 sequences, approximately 95% seen once; the top ten hold roughly 0.09%. Sequencing was performed on CD4+ T cells from PBMCs. These TCRs come from a human donor with multiple sclerosis. Both conserved end residues are part of each CDR3. Each record gives: V gene, CDR3 protein.

V gene: TRBV3-1
CDR3 protein: CASSQGGLAKTGELFF

V gene: TRBV4-2
CDR3 protein: CASSQAGSGTRGDEQYF

V gene: TRBV25-1
CDR3 protein: CASSDRLAGVREQYF

V gene: TRBV21-1
CDR3 protein: CAGQETQYF

V gene: TRBV3-1
CDR3 protein: CASSQVGSYKRTDTQYF

V gene: TRBV15
CDR3 protein: CATCPERYQETQYF

V gene: TRBV2
CDR3 protein: CASGQGYGYTF

V gene: TRBV29-1
CDR3 protein: CSVEPDRGEGSNQPQHF

V gene: TRBV20-1
CDR3 protein: CSAPGTPSEQYF

V gene: TRBV30
CDR3 protein: CAWSVAGGRIETQYF

V gene: TRBV9
CDR3 protein: CASSVRLSTGELFF

V gene: TRBV20-1
CDR3 protein: CSARSGSTGELFF

V gene: TRBV3-1
CDR3 protein: CASTRRGPNTEAFF

V gene: TRBV29-1
CDR3 protein: CSVTGIGGNTIYF

V gene: TRBV15
CDR3 protein: CATSRVSGTGFNSPLHF

V gene: TRBV20-1
CDR3 protein: CSARDLGGRRHNEQFF

V gene: TRBV2
CDR3 protein: CASRATQGLYGYTF

V gene: TRBV30
CDR3 protein: CAWSVNEQFF

V gene: TRBV2
CDR3 protein: CASRNSGGRYEQYF

V gene: TRBV29-1
CDR3 protein: CSVVAIGNTEAFF

V gene: TRBV9
CDR3 protein: CASSVEGRQPQHF

V gene: TRBV6-5
CDR3 protein: CASTFQPLEGYTF

V gene: TRBV11-2
CDR3 protein: CASSERLAENNEQFF

V gene: TRBV7-3
CDR3 protein: CASKERGGDNEQFF

V gene: TRBV5-1
CDR3 protein: CASSFTTSGSYEQYF

V gene: TRBV18
CDR3 protein: CASHGTSTDTQYF

V gene: TRBV20-1
CDR3 protein: CSAIDRAGNEKLFF

V gene: TRBV23-1
CDR3 protein: CASSPPGEQYF

V gene: TRBV20-1
CDR3 protein: CSAQRLYYNEQFF

V gene: TRBV12-3/TRBV12-4
CDR3 protein: CASTLQGGPFYEQYF

V gene: TRBV19
CDR3 protein: CASSAAPGGGYTF

V gene: TRBV27
CDR3 protein: CASSPSGTGGSQPQHF

V gene: TRBV27
CDR3 protein: CASRTGTTLYEQYF

V gene: TRBV29-1
CDR3 protein: CSVGTGGRTEAFF

V gene: TRBV14
CDR3 protein: CASRPLTGGYGYTF

V gene: TRBV18
CDR3 protein: CASSPGNANQPQHF

V gene: TRBV5-1
CDR3 protein: CASSLGGTGYNEQFF

V gene: TRBV20-1
CDR3 protein: CSALSAGDEQFF

V gene: TRBV20-1
CDR3 protein: CSARPRVAGNSPLHF

V gene: TRBV20-1
CDR3 protein: CSARSPGLGEYNEQFF

V gene: TRBV28
CDR3 protein: CASSLSPAKNIQYF

V gene: TRBV25-1
CDR3 protein: CASSENQGWETQYF

V gene: TRBV6-1
CDR3 protein: CASGWDRGGQETQYF

V gene: TRBV2
CDR3 protein: CASKQGQSNQPQHF

V gene: TRBV23-1
CDR3 protein: CASSQSIQQGPGSCFF

V gene: TRBV29-1
CDR3 protein: CSVDRPGGGYTF

V gene: TRBV9
CDR3 protein: CASSVGAIGPYEQYF

V gene: TRBV7-2
CDR3 protein: CASSLGVLSTDTQYF

V gene: TRBV5-1
CDR3 protein: CASSLEPGQGLRETQYF

V gene: TRBV3-1
CDR3 protein: CASSQTVYEQYF

V gene: TRBV4-1
CDR3 protein: CASSQDLYTQYF

V gene: TRBV9
CDR3 protein: CASSASLGQVNEQFF